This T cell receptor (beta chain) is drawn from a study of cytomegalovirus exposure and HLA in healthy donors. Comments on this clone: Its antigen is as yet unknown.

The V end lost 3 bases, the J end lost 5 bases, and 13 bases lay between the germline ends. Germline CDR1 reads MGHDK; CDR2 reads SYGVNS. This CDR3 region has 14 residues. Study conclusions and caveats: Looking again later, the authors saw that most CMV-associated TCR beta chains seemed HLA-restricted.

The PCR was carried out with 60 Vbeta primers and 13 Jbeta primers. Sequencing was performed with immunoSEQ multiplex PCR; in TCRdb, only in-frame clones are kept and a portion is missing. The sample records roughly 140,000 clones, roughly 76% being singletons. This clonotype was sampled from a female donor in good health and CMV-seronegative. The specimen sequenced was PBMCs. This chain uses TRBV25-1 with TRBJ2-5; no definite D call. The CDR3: CASSDIHWSETQYF. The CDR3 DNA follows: TGTGCCAGCAGTGATATTCACTGGAGCGAGACCCAGTACTTC. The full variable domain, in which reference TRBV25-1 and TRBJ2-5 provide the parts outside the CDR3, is EADIYQTPRYLVIGTGKKITLECSQTMGHDKMYWYQQDPGMELHLIHYSYGVNSTEKGDLSSESTVSRIRTEHFPLTLESARPSHTSQYLCASSDIHWSETQYFGPGTRLLVL.